This is a list of T cell receptor beta chains from one sample in a study of OX40 agonist ivuxolimab in advanced cancers. Assay used: immunoSEQ multiplex PCR; TCRdb lists only in-frame clones, some missing. The table has some 10,000 clones, approximately 63% seen once. Sequenced here: CD4+ or CD8+ T cells sorted from blood, sampled in a trial of the OX40 agonist ivuxolimab. These receptors were taken from an adult with an advanced solid tumor such as melanoma, head and neck, liver or kidney cancer. Each CDR3 is given with its conserved first and last residue. A D gene is named only where the DNA matches it firmly. Rows may omit the clone size; those that give it use once, few, many or a size class.

TRBJ2-1,TRBD2,.,TRBV5-4,TGTGCCAGCAGCTTGGTCCCAGCGGGAGTTTTCGATGAGCAGTTCTTC,CASSLVPAGVFDEQFF
TRBJ1-1,.,.,TRBV7-9,TGTGCCAGCAGCTTAGATGGGGGGTCGAGGGCACCGAACACTGAAGCTTTCTTT,CASSLDGGSRAPNTEAFF
TRBJ1-1,TRBD1,.,TRBV4-1,TGCGCCAGCAGCCCCGGAGACAGGGAAGGAACTGAAGCTTTCTTT,CASSPGDREGTEAFF
TRBJ2-7,.,.,TRBV7-9,TGTGCCAGCAGCTTAGCGTTAGCCTCCGAGCAGTACTTC,CASSLALASEQYF
TRBJ2-6,TRBD2,.,TRBV29-1,TGCAGCGTGAAAGGTTGGGCGGGAGGTAACTATGGGGCCAACGTCCTGACTTTC,CSVKGWAGGNYGANVLTF
TRBJ2-5,TRBD2,.,TRBV29-1,TGCAGCGTCATAGCGGGAGGAGAGACCCAGTACTTC,CSVIAGGETQYF
TRBJ2-5,.,once,TRBV6-5,TGTGCCAGCAGTGAACGGGACAACCAGTACTTC,CASSERDNQYF
TRBJ2-2,.,few,TRBV27,TGTGCCAGCAGTTCAACTTACTCCGTTTTTCGTTCCGGGGAGCTGTTTTTT,CASSSTYSVFRSGELFF
TRBJ2-1,.,.,TRBV19,TGTGCCAGTAGTATAGGCTATTACAATGAGCAGTTCTTC,CASSIGYYNEQFF
TRBJ1-4,TRBD1,.,TRBV28,TGTGCCAGCAGTATCAGACAGGGGGGAAATAGAAAACTGTTTTTT,CASSIRQGGNRKLFF
TRBJ2-3,.,.,TRBV28,TGTGCCAGCAGTTTGGGATTGGGGCGGGGCACAGATACGCAGTATTTT,CASSLGLGRGTDTQYF